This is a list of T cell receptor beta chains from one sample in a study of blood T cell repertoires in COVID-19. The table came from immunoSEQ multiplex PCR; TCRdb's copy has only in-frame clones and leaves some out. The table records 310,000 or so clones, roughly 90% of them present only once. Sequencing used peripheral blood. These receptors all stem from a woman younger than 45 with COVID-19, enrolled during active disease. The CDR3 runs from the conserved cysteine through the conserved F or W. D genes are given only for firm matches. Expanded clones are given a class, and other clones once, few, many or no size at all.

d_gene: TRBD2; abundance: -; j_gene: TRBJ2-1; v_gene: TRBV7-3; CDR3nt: TGTGCCAGCAGCTTAAGTGCGCGGGAGCTGTTCTTC; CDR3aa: CASSLSARELFF
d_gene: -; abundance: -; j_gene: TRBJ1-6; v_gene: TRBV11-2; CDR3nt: TGTGCCAGCAGCTTAGAGGCCCCATATAATTCACCCCTCCACTTT; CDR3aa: CASSLEAPYNSPLHF
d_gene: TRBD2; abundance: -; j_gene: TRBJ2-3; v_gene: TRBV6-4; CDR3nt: TGTGCCAGCAGTGACGCGGGAGAGACAGATACGCAGTATTTT; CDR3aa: CASSDAGETDTQYF
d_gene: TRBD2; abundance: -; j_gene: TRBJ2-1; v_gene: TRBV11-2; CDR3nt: TGTGCCAGCAGCGCACGGACTACTAGCGGGAGGGGGAATGAGCAGTTCTTC; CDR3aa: CASSARTTSGRGNEQFF
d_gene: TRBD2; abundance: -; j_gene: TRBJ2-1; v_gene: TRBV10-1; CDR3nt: TGCGCCAGCAGTGTTAGCGGGAATTTCGACAATGAGCAGTTCTTC; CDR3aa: CASSVSGNFDNEQFF
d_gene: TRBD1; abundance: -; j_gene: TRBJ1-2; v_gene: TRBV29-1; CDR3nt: TGCAGCGTTGAATTGGGCTCCCGAGACAGGGCTGGCTACACCTTC; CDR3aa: CSVELGSRDRAGYTF
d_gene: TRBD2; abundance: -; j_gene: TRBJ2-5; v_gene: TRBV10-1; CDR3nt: TGCGCCAGCAGTGATAATTATAATCTAGCGGAAGAGACCCAGTACTTC; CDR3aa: CASSDNYNLAEETQYF
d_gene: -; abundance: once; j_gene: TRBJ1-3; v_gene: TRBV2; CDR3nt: TGTGCCAGCAGCGGTAGCTCTGGAAACACCATATATTTT; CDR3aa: CASSGSSGNTIYF
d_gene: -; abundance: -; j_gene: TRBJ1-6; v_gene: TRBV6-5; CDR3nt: TGTGCCAGCAGTTTGGACAGAAATTCACCCCTCCACTTT; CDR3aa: CASSLDRNSPLHF
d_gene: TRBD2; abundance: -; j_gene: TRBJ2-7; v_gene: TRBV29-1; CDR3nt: TGCAGCCCTAGTCGACTAGCGGGAACAGCCTACGAGCAGTACTTC; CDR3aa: CSPSRLAGTAYEQYF
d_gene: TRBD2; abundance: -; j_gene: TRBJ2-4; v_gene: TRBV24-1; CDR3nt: TGTGCCACCAGTGATTCGGGGGGGAATGTCAAAAACATTCAGTACTTC; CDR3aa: CATSDSGGNVKNIQYF
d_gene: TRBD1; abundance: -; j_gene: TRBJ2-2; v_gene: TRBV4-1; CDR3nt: TGCGCCAGCAGCGGGACAGCGAACACCGGGGAGCTGTTTTTT; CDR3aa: CASSGTANTGELFF
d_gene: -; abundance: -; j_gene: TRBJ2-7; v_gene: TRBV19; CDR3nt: TGTGCCAGTAGTATGACTTTTAGCTCCTACGAGCAGTACTTC; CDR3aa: CASSMTFSSYEQYF
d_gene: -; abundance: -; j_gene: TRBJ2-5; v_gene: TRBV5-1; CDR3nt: TGCGCCAGCAGCTCCGGCCCGGCAGGCTCCCAAGAGACCCAGTACTTC; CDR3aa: CASSSGPAGSQETQYF
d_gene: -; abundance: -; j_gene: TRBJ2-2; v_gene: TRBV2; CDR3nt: TGTGCCAGCAGTGGAGGGCTACCGATCACCGGGGAGCTGTTTTTT; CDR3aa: CASSGGLPITGELFF
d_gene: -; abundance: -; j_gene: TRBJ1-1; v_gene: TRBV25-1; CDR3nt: TGTGCCAGCAGTGAATGGGGGGGTTCGAGAGCTGAAGCTTTCTTT; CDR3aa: CASSEWGGSRAEAFF
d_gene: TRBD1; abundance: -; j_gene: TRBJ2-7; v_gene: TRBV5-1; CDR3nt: TGCGCCAGCAGACCATCCCGGGACAGCTCCTACGAGCAGTACTTC; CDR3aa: CASRPSRDSSYEQYF
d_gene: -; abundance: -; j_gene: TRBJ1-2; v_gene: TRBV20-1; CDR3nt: TGCAGTGCTAGTTCCAGCGGGCTAGGCGACTATGGCTACACCTTC; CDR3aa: CSASSSGLGDYGYTF
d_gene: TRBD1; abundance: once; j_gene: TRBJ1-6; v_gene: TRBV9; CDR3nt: TGTGCCAGCAGCGCGTTCGGACAGGGGGGAACACCCCTCCACTTT; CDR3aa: CASSAFGQGGTPLHF
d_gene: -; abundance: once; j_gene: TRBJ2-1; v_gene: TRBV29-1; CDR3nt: TGCAGCGTTGGGGGTGGGAGTCGCTATGAGCAGTTCTTC; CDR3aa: CSVGGGSRYEQFF
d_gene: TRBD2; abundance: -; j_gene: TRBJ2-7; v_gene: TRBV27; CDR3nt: TGTGCCACCAGGCTAGCGGCCCCCTCCTACGAGCAGTACTTC; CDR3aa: CATRLAAPSYEQYF
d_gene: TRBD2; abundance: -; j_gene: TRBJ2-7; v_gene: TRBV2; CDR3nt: TGTGCCAGCAGCGCCGCCGCAGGACTAGCGGTAGACTTGGACGAGCAGTACTTC; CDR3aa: CASSAAAGLAVDLDEQYF
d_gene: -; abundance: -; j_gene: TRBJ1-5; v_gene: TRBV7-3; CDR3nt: TGTGCCAGCAGCTTAACAGGGGGTCATCAGCCCCAGCATTTT; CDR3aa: CASSLTGGHQPQHF
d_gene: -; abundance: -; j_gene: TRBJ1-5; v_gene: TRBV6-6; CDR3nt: TGTGCCAGCACGGGCAGGGCAGGAGGCAATCAGCCCCAGCATTTT; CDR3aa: CASTGRAGGNQPQHF
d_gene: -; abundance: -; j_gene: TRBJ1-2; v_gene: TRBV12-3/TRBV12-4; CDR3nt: TGTGCCAGCAATCCGCGGGCGGGGTATGGCTACACCTTC; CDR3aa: CASNPRAGYGYTF
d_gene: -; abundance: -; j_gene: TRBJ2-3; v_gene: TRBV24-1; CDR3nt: TGTGCCACCAGTGATTTGCCCGTTAGGGGGTACACAGATACGCAGTATTTT; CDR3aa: CATSDLPVRGYTDTQYF
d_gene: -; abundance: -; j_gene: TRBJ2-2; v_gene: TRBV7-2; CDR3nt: TGTGCCAGCAGCTTAGATTCGGCTAGGAACACCGGGGAGCTGTTTTTT; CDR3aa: CASSLDSARNTGELFF
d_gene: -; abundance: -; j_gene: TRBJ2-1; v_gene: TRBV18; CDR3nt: TGTGCCAGCTCACCCGGGTTGGATGAGCAGTTCTTC; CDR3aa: CASSPGLDEQFF
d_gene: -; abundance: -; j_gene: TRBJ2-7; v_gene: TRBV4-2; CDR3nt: TGTGCCAGCAGGCCTACCCCGGCGGCCGAGCAGTACTTC; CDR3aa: CASRPTPAAEQYF
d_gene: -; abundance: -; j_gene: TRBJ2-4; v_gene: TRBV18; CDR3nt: TGTGCCAGCTCTCCCACGGCCGGACTAGCCAAAAACATTCAGTACTTC; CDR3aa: CASSPTAGLAKNIQYF
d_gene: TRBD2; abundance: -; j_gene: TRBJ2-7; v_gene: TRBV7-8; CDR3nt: TGTGCCAGCAGCTTGGGCGGTTTGGGTAGCGGGAGGAACGAGCAGTACTTC; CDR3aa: CASSLGGLGSGRNEQYF
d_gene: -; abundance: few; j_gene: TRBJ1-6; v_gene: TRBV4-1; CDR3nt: TGCGCCAGCAGCCAAGTGGCAGGAGGAAATTCACCCCTCCACTTT; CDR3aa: CASSQVAGGNSPLHF
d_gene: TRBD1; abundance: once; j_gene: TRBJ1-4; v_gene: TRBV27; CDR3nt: TGTGCCAGCAGTTTGAGGACAGGGGGGGAAAAACTGTTTTTT; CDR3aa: CASSLRTGGEKLFF
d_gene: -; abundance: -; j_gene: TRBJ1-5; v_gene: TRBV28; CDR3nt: TGTGCCAGCAGTTTAATTTCGCGGCTTCCTATGGAGCCCCAGCATTTT; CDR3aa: CASSLISRLPMEPQHF
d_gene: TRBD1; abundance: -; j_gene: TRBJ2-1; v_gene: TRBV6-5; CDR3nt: TGTGCCAGCAGCACGGGACAGGGGCTTTCAGGGCAGTTCTTC; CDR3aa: CASSTGQGLSGQFF
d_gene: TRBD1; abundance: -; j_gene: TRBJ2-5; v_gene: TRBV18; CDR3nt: TGTGCCAGCTCACCTACGACAGGGGCGGGGGAGACCCAGTACTTC; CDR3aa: CASSPTTGAGETQYF
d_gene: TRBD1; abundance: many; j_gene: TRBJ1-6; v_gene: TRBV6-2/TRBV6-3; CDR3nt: TGTGCCAGCAGTCCCGCAGGGGGAAATTCACCCCTCCACTTT; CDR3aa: CASSPAGGNSPLHF
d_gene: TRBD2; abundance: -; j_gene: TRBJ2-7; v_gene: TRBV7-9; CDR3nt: TGTGCCAGCAGCTCCGGGACTAGCGGGAGAACGAAGTACTTC; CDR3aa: CASSSGTSGRTKYF
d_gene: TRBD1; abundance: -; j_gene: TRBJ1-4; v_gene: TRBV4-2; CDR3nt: TGTGCCAGCAGCCAAGAAGAAGGGGGCGGATCGGAAAAACTGTTTTTT; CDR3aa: CASSQEEGGGSEKLFF
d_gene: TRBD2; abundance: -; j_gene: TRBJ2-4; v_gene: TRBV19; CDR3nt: TGTGCCAGTAGTACCGGGGAGGGAGCCAAAAACATTCAGTACTTC; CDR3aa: CASSTGEGAKNIQYF
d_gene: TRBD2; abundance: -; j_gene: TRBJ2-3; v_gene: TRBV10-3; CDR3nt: TGTGCCATCAGCGCGGGACTAGCGGACGCACTTCATACGCAGTATTTT; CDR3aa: CAISAGLADALHTQYF
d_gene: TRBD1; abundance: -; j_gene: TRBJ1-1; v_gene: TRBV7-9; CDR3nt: TGTGCCAGCAGTAAGGGACAGGAAACCCATGAAGCTTTCTTT; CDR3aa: CASSKGQETHEAFF
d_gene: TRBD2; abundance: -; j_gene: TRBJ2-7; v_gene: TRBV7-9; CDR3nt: TGTGCCAGCAGCTTAGAAGCAGGGAGGGCCCACGAGCAGTACTTC; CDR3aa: CASSLEAGRAHEQYF
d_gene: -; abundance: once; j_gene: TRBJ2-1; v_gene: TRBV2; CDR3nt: TGTGCCAGCAGTGATGATGAGGAGCAGTTCTTC; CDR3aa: CASSDDEEQFF
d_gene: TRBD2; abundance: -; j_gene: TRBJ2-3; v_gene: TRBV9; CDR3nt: TGTGCCAGCAGCCCGGGACTAGCGGGACCCCAGATCACAGATACGCAGTATTTT; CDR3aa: CASSPGLAGPQITDTQYF
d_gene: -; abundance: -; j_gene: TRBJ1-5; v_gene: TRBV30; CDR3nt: TGTGCCTGGAGTGACAATTGGGGAGGGGAACAGCCCCAGCATTTT; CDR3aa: CAWSDNWGGEQPQHF
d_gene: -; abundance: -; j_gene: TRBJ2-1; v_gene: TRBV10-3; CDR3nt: TGTGCCATCAGTCTACCAAGCTCCTACAATGAGCAGTTCTTC; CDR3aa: CAISLPSSYNEQFF
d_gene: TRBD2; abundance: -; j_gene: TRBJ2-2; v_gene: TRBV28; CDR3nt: TGTGCCAGCAGTCGCTGGCTAGCGGGAGTTACCGGGGAGCTGTTTTTT; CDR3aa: CASSRWLAGVTGELFF